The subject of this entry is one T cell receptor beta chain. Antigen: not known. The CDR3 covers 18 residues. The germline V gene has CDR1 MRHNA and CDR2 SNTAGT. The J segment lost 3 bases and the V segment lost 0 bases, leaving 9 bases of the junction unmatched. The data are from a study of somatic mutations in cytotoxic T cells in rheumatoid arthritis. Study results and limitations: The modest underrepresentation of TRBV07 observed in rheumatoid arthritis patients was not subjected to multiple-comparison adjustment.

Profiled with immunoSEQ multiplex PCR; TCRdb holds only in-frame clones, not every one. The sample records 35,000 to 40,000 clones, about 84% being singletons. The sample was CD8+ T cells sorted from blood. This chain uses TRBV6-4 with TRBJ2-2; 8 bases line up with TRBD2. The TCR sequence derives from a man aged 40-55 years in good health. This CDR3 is CASSDSWSGRADTGELFF. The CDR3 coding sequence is TGTGCCAGCAGTGACTCTTGGAGCGGGAGAGCAGACACCGGGGAGCTGTTTTTT.